This TCR beta chain was observed in a study of T cells after yellow fever vaccination. Background on the study: Those fractions that held only low numbers of cells were prepared using the SMART-Seq v4 Ultra Low Input RNA kit.

Study-level findings and limits: One caveat is that FACS-sorted repertoires could contain abundant clonotypes contaminating from the bulk population. Reappearance after the booster was observed for most primary-vaccination clones (about 96% CD4, roughly 90% CD8).

This clonotype was picked up a small number of times. Its antigen is unidentified. Conversion of TCR transcripts into cDNA relied on 5'RACE template switching, which added a universal primer site and UMIs. One entry per CDR3 protein results from TCRdb running MiXCR on the 5' RACE reads. The sample holds 300,000 to 400,000 distinct CDR3 sequences; roughly an eighth are singletons and the top ten take 3.2%. Trimming took off 2 bases at V and 2 bases at J, with 19 bases between the two ends. Germline CDR1 reads SQVTM; CDR2 reads ANQGSEA. The CDR3 is 17 amino acids. This receptor was identified in a man younger than 35 who received the YFV17D yellow fever vaccine. This chain joins TRBV29-1 and TRBJ2-4; no reliable D call. The sequencing used CD4+ T cells sorted from PBMCs, collected 15 days after the yellow fever booster vaccination. In nucleotides, the CDR3 is TGCAGCGTTGAACAAGGAACACGGCTCTCCCCCAAAAACATTCAGTACTTC. Amino acid sequence: CSVEQGTRLSPKNIQYF. The variable domain in full, with the rest retrieved from reference TRBV29-1 and TRBJ2-4, is SAVISQKPSRDICQRGTSLTIQCQVDSQVTMMFWYRQQPGQSLTLIATANQGSEATYESGFVIDKFPISRPNLTFSTLTVSNMSPEDSSIYLCSVEQGTRLSPKNIQYFGAGTRLSVL.